This passage covers 26 T cell receptor beta chains from one sample sequenced in a study of cytomegalovirus exposure and HLA in healthy donors (TCRdb year 2017). The library was prepared using the immunoSEQ multiplex PCR assay. TCRdb took over this immuneACCESS table, retaining in-frame rearrangements with V and J assigned. Such tables are incomplete; in checked studies, under half of the missing clones stem from an unresolved V gene, and the remainder is unexplained. In all, the sample holds around 70,000 clones, and approximately 93% of those were seen once. The ten largest clones capture roughly 1.6% of the sample. The sequencing input was PBMCs. The receptors stem from a man aged 18 to 29 in good health and CMV-seropositive.

This clone was seen once. This sequence joins TRBV18 and TRBJ2-7, with 9 nucleotides matching TRBD1. This CDR3 is built from 14 residues. The junction had 6 bases not matched to a gene; V was cut back by 3 bases and J by 6 bases. The germline V gene encodes CDR1 KGHSH and CDR2 LQKENI. The CDR3 here is CASSPGTGPIEQYF. The CDR3 nucleotides read TGTGCCAGCTCACCCGGGACAGGGCCGATCGAGCAGTACTTC.

V usage is TRBV18 and J usage is TRBJ2-7; weak D call: TRBD1 (5 bases). The CDR3 extends over 13 amino acids. CDR1 KGHSH and CDR2 LQKENI come from the germline V gene. V lost 2 bases and J lost 2, with 7 bases in between. CDR3 region: CASSPGATYEQYF. DNA of the CDR3: TGTGCCAGCTCACCAGGGGCGACCTACGAGCAGTACTTC.

The rearrangement uses TRBV5-1 and TRBJ2-1; TRBD2 agrees at 9 bases. The J segment lost 5 bases and the V segment lost 0 bases, leaving 3 bases of the junction unmatched. This CDR3 comprises 15 residues. Germline V CDR1 and CDR2: SGHRS, YFSETQ. DNA of the CDR3: TGCGCCAGCAGCTTGGTAGCGGGAGAGGACAATGAGCAGTTCTTC. Translating gives CASSLVAGEDNEQFF.

The chain joins TRBV7-9 to TRBJ2-7, with 11 bases matching TRBD1. After removal of 3 bases from V and 6 bases from J, the junction contained 7 bases not matched to a gene. CDR3 length: 15 amino acids. Germline assignment: CDR1 SEHNR and CDR2 FQNEAQ (reference sequence). The CDR3 sequence: CASSLGQGGIGEQYF. The CDR3 DNA is TGTGCCAGCAGCTTGGGACAGGGGGGGATCGGCGAGCAGTACTTC.

V and J are TRBV5-1 and TRBJ1-3; D gene uncertain. Between the trimmed V and J ends, which lost 4 bases and 0 bases, there was a span of 8 bases. The germline gives CDR1 SGHRS, CDR2 YFSETQ. CDR3 length: 14 residues. The CDR3 region is CASSPEVSGNTIYF. The CDR3 DNA sequence: TGCGCCAGCAGCCCCGAGGTCTCTGGAAACACCATATATTTT.

This rearrangement joins TRBV7-3 to TRBJ2-1, with no clear D. V lost 5 bases, J lost 0 bases, and 14 bases lay in between. This CDR3 is built from 16 residues. In germline, CDR1 is SGHTA, CDR2 FQGTGA. The CDR3 here is CASSPTMMSSYNEQFF. CDR3 coding DNA: TGTGCCAGCAGCCCCACTATGATGAGCTCCTACAATGAGCAGTTCTTC. Together with reference TRBV7-3 and TRBJ2-1, the CDR3 gives the full variable domain: GAGVSQTPSNKVTEKGKYVELRCDPISGHTALYWYRQSLGQGPEFLIYFQGTGAADDSGLPNDRFFAVRPEGSVSTLKIQRTERGDSAVYLCASSPTMMSSYNEQFFGPGTRLTVL.

The chain is built from TRBV4-1 and TRBJ1-5, with 7 bases aligning to TRBD1. The length of the CDR3 is 15 residues. With V trimmed by 3 bases and J by 8 bases, 10 bases remained unmatched. Germline CDR1 and CDR2: MGHRA and YSYEKL. For the CDR3, the DNA is TGCGCCAGCAGCCACCGGACAGGCCTAGTGGAGCCCCAGCATTTT. Translation gives CASSHRTGLVEPQHF.

The chain employs TRBV11-1 and TRBJ2-7; the match to TRBD1 covers 9 bases. The CDR3 length is 14 residues. Germline CDR1 and CDR2: SGHAT and FQDESV (reference sequence). The V gene end was trimmed by 3 bases and the J gene end by 2 bases; junction bases not matched to a gene: 2. The CDR3 sequence is CASSLGQGTYEQYF. CDR3 coding DNA: TGTGCCAGCAGCTTGGGACAGGGCACCTACGAGCAGTACTTC.

This chain connects TRBV27 to TRBJ1-5; no reliable D call. Looked up from germline, CDR1 is MNHEY and CDR2 is SMNVEV (reference sequence). V was shortened by 6 bases and J by 2 bases, with 20 bases between the two germline ends. The CDR3 is 17 residues long. CDR3 residues: CASRRVVGVRGNQPQHF. The CDR3 DNA follows: TGTGCCAGCAGGCGGGTCGTTGGGGTTCGGGGCAATCAGCCCCAGCATTTT.

This clone was picked up one time. The genes are TRBV4-1 and TRBJ2-7; possible D gene TRBD1, 6 bases. Germline CDR1 and CDR2: MGHRA and YSYEKL. Trimming pared 3 bases from V and 1 base from J, leaving 13 bases between. This CDR3 contains 15 residues. CDR3 in DNA: TGCGCCAGCAGCCACCCGCCACAGGGTTCCTACGAGCAGTACTTC. Translating gives CASSHPPQGSYEQYF.

The V call is TRBV6-6, the J call TRBJ2-2, with 8 bases identical to TRBD2. Germline V gives CDR1 MNHNY, CDR2 SVGAGI (reference sequence). V shed 5 bases and J 10 bases; nucleotides not matched to a gene: 15. This CDR3 is 16 amino acids long. The CDR3 sequence is CASSLTGTRGVVELFF. The CDR3 nucleotides are TGTGCCAGCAGTCTAACCGGGACTAGAGGCGTCGTGGAGCTGTTTTTT.

The chain recombines TRBV5-5 with TRBJ1-2; TRBD1 agrees at 9 bases. Trimming took 0 bases from V and 8 from J; bases not matched to a gene: 5. This CDR3 has 14 amino acids. Germline CDR1 and CDR2: SGHKS and YYEKEE (reference sequence). The CDR3 protein is CASSLGTGVGGYTF. CDR3 nucleotide sequence: TGTGCCAGCAGCTTGGGGACAGGGGTAGGAGGCTACACCTTC.

The V gene is TRBV13, the J gene TRBJ2-3; possible D gene TRBD1, 6 bases. The germline V gene has CDR1 PRHDT and CDR2 FYEKMQ (reference sequence). With 2 bases removed from V and 0 bases from J, the gap between germline ends came to 12 bases. This CDR3 has 16 amino acids. The CDR3: CASSLNAGASTDTQYF. The DNA of the CDR3 is TGTGCCAGCAGCTTAAATGCAGGGGCCAGCACAGATACGCAGTATTTT.

The chain is built from TRBV6-6 and TRBJ1-5; D uncertain. The V and J ends lost 3 bases and 5 bases respectively, with 14 bases between them. The CDR3 covers 15 residues. The germline gives CDR1 MNHNY, CDR2 SVGAGI (reference sequence). CDR3 region: CASSYSGLTDQPQHF. The CDR3, as DNA: TGTGCCAGCAGTTATAGCGGGCTTACGGATCAGCCCCAGCATTTT.

V usage is TRBV28 and J usage is TRBJ2-7, with 7 bases matching TRBD1. The CDR3 runs 15 residues. The germline CDR1 and CDR2 sequences are MDHEN and SYDVKM. V gave up 5 bases and J gave up 3 bases; unmatched junction bases: 10. The DNA of the CDR3 is TGTGCCAGCAGTACCCCCCGGGACAGCTACTACGAGCAGTACTTC. Its translation is CASSTPRDSYYEQYF.

CDR3 amino acids: CASSHTTLAAQYF. The CDR3, as DNA: TGTGCCAGTAGTCACACCACTCTAGCGGCGCAGTACTTC. V usage is TRBV19 and J usage is TRBJ2-7, with TRBD2 matching 7 bases. V shed 5 bases and J 9 bases; nucleotides not matched to a gene: 10. Germline V lookup: CDR1 LNHDA, CDR2 SQIVND (reference sequence). The CDR3 has 13 residues.

The chain employs TRBV10-2 and TRBJ2-1; the match to TRBD2 covers 14 bases. J gave up 7 bases and V 6 bases, and 8 bases lay outside the gene matches. This CDR3 is 16 amino acids long. Germline V gene lookup returns CDR1 WSHSY and CDR2 SAAADI. The CDR3 coding sequence is TGCGCCAGCAGGAGGGGACTAGCGGGAGACCTAAATGAGCAGTTCTTC. This gives the protein CASRRGLAGDLNEQFF.

The rearrangement links TRBV28 to TRBJ2-7, with 12 positions matching TRBD2. Germline V gene lookup returns CDR1 MDHEN and CDR2 SYDVKM. Unmatched junction bases numbered 17, after V lost 10 bases and J lost 7 bases. This CDR3 region has 16 residues. The CDR3 reads CATRGGSSGRAWEQYF. The CDR3 DNA reads TGTGCCACGCGGGGGGGCTCTAGCGGGAGGGCCTGGGAGCAGTACTTC. The full variable domain, its missing parts supplied by reference TRBV28 and TRBJ2-7, is DVKVTQSSRYLVKRTGEKVFLECVQDMDHENMFWYRQDPGLGLRLIYFSYDVKMKEKGDIPEGYSVSREKKERFSLILESASTNQTSMYLCATRGGSSGRAWEQYFGPGTRLTVT.

This chain joins TRBV10-3 and TRBJ1-1; D is unclear. CDR1 and CDR2 (germline): ENHRY, SYGVKD. The CDR3 sequence is 11 residues long. V was clipped by 6 bases and J by 1 base, with 3 bases between them. CDR3 sequence (DNA): TGTGCCATCAGACAGAACACTGAAGCTTTCTTT. Translation: CAIRQNTEAFF.

The chain links TRBV5-6 to TRBJ2-6; D perhaps matches TRBD2 (5 bases). CDR1 is SGHDT, CDR2 YYEEEE, per germline. Trimming shortened V by 4 bases and J by 0 bases, and 11 bases separated the two germline ends. The CDR3 is 16 amino acids. CDR3 amino acids: CASSPGRGSGANVLTF. In DNA, the CDR3 is TGTGCCAGCAGCCCAGGACGGGGCTCTGGGGCCAACGTCCTGACTTTC.

This sequence joins TRBV7-9 and TRBJ2-7; TRBD2 matches at 8 bases. The CDR3 is 13 amino acids. The germline V gene has CDR1 SEHNR and CDR2 FQNEAQ (reference sequence). V lost 6 bases to trimming and J lost 6 bases; unmatched junction nucleotides: 7. The CDR3 sequence is CASSSQAGAEQYF. The CDR3 DNA is TGTGCCAGCAGTTCACAAGCGGGAGCCGAGCAGTACTTC. Full variable domain (rest looked up from reference TRBV7-9 and TRBJ2-7): DTGVSQNPRHKITKRGQNVTFRCDPISEHNRLYWYRQTLGQGPEFLTYFQNEAQLEKSRLLSDRFSAERPKGSFSTLEIQRTEQGDSAMYLCASSSQAGAEQYFGPGTRLTVT.

The genes are TRBV6-1 and TRBJ2-7; D is possibly TRBD1 (6 bases). This CDR3 comprises 13 residues. The germline V gene encodes CDR1 MNHNS and CDR2 SASEGT. Trimming removed 5 bases at V and 3 bases at J, with 11 bases between. The CDR3 DNA sequence: TGTGCCAGCAGTCCCCGAGGGGGCTACGAGCAGTACTTC. It codes for CASSPRGGYEQYF.

The chain recombines TRBV5-6 with TRBJ2-5; no firm D call. This CDR3 contains 14 residues. Trimming took 0 bases from V and 4 from J, leaving 10 bases between them. CDR1 and CDR2 from the germline V gene are SGHDT and YYEEEE. The CDR3 loop reads CASSLGSAGETQYF. The DNA for the CDR3 is TGTGCCAGCAGCTTGGGATCTGCAGGAGAGACCCAGTACTTC.

This clone has more than one count but fewer than ten. The chain links TRBV19 to TRBJ1-1, with D perhaps TRBD1 (5 bases). Germline CDR1 LNHDA, CDR2 SQIVND (reference sequence). V was clipped by 6 bases and J by 0 bases, with 14 bases between them. The length of the CDR3 is 15 residues. The CDR3: CASRDQGVMNTEAFF. In DNA, the CDR3 is TGTGCCAGTAGGGATCAAGGGGTCATGAACACTGAAGCTTTCTTT.

This chain joins TRBV4-1 and TRBJ2-1, with 8 bases that match TRBD2. The CDR3 is made up of 16 amino acids. Germline CDR1 and CDR2: MGHRA and YSYEKL. The V gene end was trimmed by 3 bases and the J gene end by 3 bases; junction bases not matched to a gene: 7. The CDR3 region has the DNA TGCGCCAGCAGCCATGATAGCGGGACGGGCTACAATGAGCAGTTCTTC. It codes for CASSHDSGTGYNEQFF.

The rearrangement links TRBV19 to TRBJ1-2; a weak D match, TRBD1 (6 bases). The CDR3 length is 14 residues. In germline, CDR1 is LNHDA, CDR2 SQIVND (reference sequence). The ends were cut back, 1 base at V and 6 bases at J, with 12 bases in the middle. The CDR3 DNA reads as TGTGCCAGTAGTATAGTCGGGGGGCTTAATGGCTACACCTTC. As protein: CASSIVGGLNGYTF. Drawing the rest from reference TRBV19 and TRBJ1-2, the complete variable domain is DGGITQSPKYLFRKEGQNVTLSCEQNLNHDAMYWYRQDPGQGLRLIYYSQIVNDFQKGDIAEGYSVSREKKESFPLTVTSAQKNPTAFYLCASSIVGGLNGYTFGSGTRLTVV.